The 5 T cell receptor beta chains presented below share a single source sample, sequenced in a study of stem cell transplantation in POMP-related autoinflammatory disease. Using immunoSEQ multiplex PCR, the repertoire was profiled, and TCRdb retains in-frame clones only, with some absent. The sample contains some 10,000 clones, about 76% of which appear only once. Specimen: CD4+ T cells from PBMCs, collected after stem cell transplantation. The source of these receptors is a human patient with POMP-related autoinflammation and immune dysregulation (PRAID). Among the T cells, some may be from the graft donor.

This clone was detected only a few times. J is TRBJ1-1 and V is TRBV5-6; 10 bases are a match to TRBD1. After removal of 4 bases from V and 4 bases from J, the junction contained 7 bases not matched to a gene. The CDR3 is 15 amino acids. Germline CDR1 SGHDT, CDR2 YYEEEE. The CDR3 coding sequence is TGTGCCAGCAGCCGGGGACAGGGGATGCGCACTGAAGCTTTCTTT. Its translation: CASSRGQGMRTEAFF.

CDR3 DNA: TGTGCCAGCAGCGTAGTCGGGAGAGTGGCAGATACGCAGTATTTT. It specifies CASSVVGRVADTQYF. The chain couples TRBV9 to TRBJ2-3; D is possibly TRBD2 (6 bases). The CDR3 contains 15 residues. The germline gives CDR1 SGDLS, CDR2 YYNGEE. The germline V and J ends were trimmed by 0 bases and 4 bases, with 12 bases remaining between them. The entire variable domain, with the rest obtained from reference TRBV9 and TRBJ2-3, is as follows: DSGVTQTPKHLITATGQRVTLRCSPRSGDLSVYWYQQSLDQGLQFLIQYYNGEERAKGNILERFSAQQFPDLHSELNLSSLELGDSALYFCASSVVGRVADTQYFGPGTRLTVL.

This clone was detected once. The V and J genes are TRBV21-1 and TRBJ2-5; no check of the table's D call, TRBD2, against the DNA was made. TRBV21-1 is a listed pseudogene. The CDR3 runs 15 residues. For the CDR3, the DNA is TGTGCCAGCAGCAACCGACTAGCGGGAGTAGAGACCCAGTACTTC. Its translation: CASSNRLAGVETQYF.

J is TRBJ2-1 and V is TRBV3-1 (or the pseudogene TRBV3-2); TRBD2 matches 10 bases. V lost 7 bases to trimming and J lost 8 bases; unmatched junction nucleotides: 11. From germline, CDR1 is LGHDT and CDR2 YNNKEL (reference sequence). The length of the CDR3 is 15 residues. Here the CDR3 reads CASTLGPSGSHEQFF. CDR3 sequence (DNA): TGTGCCAGCACCTTGGGTCCTAGCGGGAGTCATGAGCAGTTCTTC.

The V gene is TRBV6-5, the J gene TRBJ2-4, with D unresolved. Germline V gene data show CDR1 as MNHEY and CDR2 as SVGAGI. The V gene lost 4 bases and the J gene lost 6 bases, with 4 bases spanning the gap. The length of the CDR3 is 11 residues. DNA for the CDR3: TGTGCCAGCAGTTTTCGAAACATTCAGTACTTC. Translating gives CASSFRNIQYF.